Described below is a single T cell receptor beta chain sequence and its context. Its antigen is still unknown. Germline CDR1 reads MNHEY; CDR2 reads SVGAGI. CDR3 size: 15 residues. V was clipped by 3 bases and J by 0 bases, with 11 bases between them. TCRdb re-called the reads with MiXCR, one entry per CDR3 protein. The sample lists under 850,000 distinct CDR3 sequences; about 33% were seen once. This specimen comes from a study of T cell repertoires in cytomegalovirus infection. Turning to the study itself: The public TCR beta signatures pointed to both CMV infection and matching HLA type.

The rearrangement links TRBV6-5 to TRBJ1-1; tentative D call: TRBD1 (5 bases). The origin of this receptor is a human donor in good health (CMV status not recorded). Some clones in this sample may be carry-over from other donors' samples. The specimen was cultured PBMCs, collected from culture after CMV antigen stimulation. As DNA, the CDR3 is TGTGCCAGCAGTTATCACGACAGTCTGAACACTGAAGCTTTCTTT. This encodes CASSYHDSLNTEAFF.